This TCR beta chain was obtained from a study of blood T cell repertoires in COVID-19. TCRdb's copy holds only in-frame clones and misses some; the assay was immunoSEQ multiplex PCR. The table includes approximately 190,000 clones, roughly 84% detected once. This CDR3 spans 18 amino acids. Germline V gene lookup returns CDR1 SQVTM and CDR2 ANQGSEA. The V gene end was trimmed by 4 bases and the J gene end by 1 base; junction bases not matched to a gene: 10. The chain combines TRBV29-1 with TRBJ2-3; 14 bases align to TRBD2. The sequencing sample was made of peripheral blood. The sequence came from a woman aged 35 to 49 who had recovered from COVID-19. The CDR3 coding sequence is TGCAGCGTTGTGAGGGGGACTAGCGGGAGCGATGGCACAGATACGCAGTATTTT. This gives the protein CSVVRGTSGSDGTDTQYF.